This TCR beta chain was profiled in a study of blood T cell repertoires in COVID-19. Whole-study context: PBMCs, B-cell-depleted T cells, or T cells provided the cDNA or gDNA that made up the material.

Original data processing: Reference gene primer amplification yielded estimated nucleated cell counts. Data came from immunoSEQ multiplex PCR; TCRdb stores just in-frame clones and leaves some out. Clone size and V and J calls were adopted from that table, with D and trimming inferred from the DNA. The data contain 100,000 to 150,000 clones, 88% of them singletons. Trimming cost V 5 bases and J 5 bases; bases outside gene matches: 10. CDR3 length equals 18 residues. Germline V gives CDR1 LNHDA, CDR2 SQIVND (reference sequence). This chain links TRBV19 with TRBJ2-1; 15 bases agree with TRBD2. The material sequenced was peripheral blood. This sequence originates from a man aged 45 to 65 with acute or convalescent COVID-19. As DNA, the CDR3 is TGTGCCAGTAGTCCCGGTGGGACTAGCGGGAGGCTACACAATGAGCAGTTCTTC. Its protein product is CASSPGGTSGRLHNEQFF.